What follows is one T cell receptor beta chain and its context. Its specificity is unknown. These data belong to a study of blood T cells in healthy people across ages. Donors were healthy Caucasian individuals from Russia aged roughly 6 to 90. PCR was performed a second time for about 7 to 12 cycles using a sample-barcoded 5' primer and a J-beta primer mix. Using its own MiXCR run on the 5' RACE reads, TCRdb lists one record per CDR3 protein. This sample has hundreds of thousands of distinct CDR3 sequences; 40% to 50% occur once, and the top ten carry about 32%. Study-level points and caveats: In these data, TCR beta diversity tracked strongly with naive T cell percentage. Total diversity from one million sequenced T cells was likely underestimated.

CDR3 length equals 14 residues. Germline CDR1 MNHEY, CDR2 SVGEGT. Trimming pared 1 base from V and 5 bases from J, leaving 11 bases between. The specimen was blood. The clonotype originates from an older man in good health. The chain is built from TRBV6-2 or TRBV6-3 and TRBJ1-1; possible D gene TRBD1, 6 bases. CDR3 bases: TGTGCCAGCAGTTACTTAGGGGGGAGAACTGAAGCTTTCTTT. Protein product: CASSYLGGRTEAFF.